This T cell receptor (beta chain) was recorded in a study of cytotoxic CD8 clonotypes in ibrutinib-treated CLL. The study, taken as a whole, reports: Whereas clonality rose at ibrutinib response, it declined toward baseline at progression. Public clonotypes, an uncommon group, contracted or remained stable on treatment.

This clone was seen a single time. Its antigen is undetermined. Assay: immunoSEQ multiplex PCR; the TCRdb copy retains only in-frame clones and omits some. The sample shows approximately 190,000 clones, roughly three quarters of them seen only once. The CDR3 runs 16 residues. V shed 8 bases and J 4 bases; nucleotides not matched to a gene: 13. Germline-derived CDR1 and CDR2 are SGHVS and FQNEAQ. This TCR was recovered from a human donor with chronic lymphocytic leukemia. The genes are TRBV7-8 and TRBJ2-7, with 11 bases that match TRBD2. The source was PBMCs, collected after 12 months of ibrutinib treatment. This chain's CDR3 is CASCSLAGGPSYEQYF. The CDR3 coding sequence is TGTGCCAGCTGTTCCCTAGCGGGAGGACCATCATACGAGCAGTACTTC.